This section outlines one T cell receptor beta chain sequence together with its context. Those enrolled in Seattle joined during active infection and were followed longitudinally afterward. Trimming removed 5 bases at V and 4 bases at J, with 12 bases between. Germline loops: CDR1 LNHDA, CDR2 SQIVND (reference sequence). The CDR3 is made up of 13 amino acids. This entry comes from a study of blood T cell repertoires in COVID-19. Study as a whole: The United States, Italy and Spain supplied acute and convalescent COVID-19 samples. T cells, B-cell-depleted T cells, or PBMCs supplied cDNA or gDNA.

In the original processing: The assay estimated nucleated cells by amplifying reference gene primers. Sequenced by immunoSEQ multiplex PCR; TCRdb stores in-frame clones only, minus some. D and trimming were read from the DNA, whereas the V and J calls and clone size are those reported in that table. The table has about 260,000 clones, approximately 92% seen once. Sequences were obtained from peripheral blood. The rearrangement links TRBV19 to TRBJ2-7, with a weak D call TRBD2 (6 bases). The receptor's source is a person aged 18-35 years with COVID-19, enrolled during active disease. The CDR3 loop is CASSGGLPYEQYF. The CDR3 coding sequence is TGTGCCAGTAGTGGGGGACTCCCTTACGAGCAGTACTTC. Filled out from reference TRBV19 and TRBJ2-7, the complete variable domain reads DGGITQSPKYLFRKEGQNVTLSCEQNLNHDAMYWYRQDPGQGLRLIYYSQIVNDFQKGDIAEGYSVSREKKESFPLTVTSAQKNPTAFYLCASSGGLPYEQYFGPGTRLTVT.